This TCR beta chain emerged from a study of shared clonotypes between healthy human individuals. Germline CDR1 SGHAT, CDR2 FQNNGV. The CDR3 totals 16 residues. The V and J ends lost 1 base and 5 bases, in that order; junction bases with no gene match: 7. Measured with immunoSEQ multiplex PCR; TCRdb has only the in-frame clones, and not every one. In the table there are over a million clones, 78% of which are singletons. The chain carries TRBV11-2 and TRBJ2-1; 8 bases line up with TRBD2. The sample comprised memory CD4+ T cells from PBMCs. Specified subset: CD45RA-negative fraction. The TCR sequence derives from a man younger than 35 in good health. Some clones in this sample may be carry-over from other donors' samples. The CDR3 loop reads CASSLVRTSRHNEQFF. CDR3 nucleotides: TGTGCCAGCAGCTTAGTAAGGACTAGCAGACACAATGAGCAGTTCTTC.